Listed below are T cell receptor beta chains from one sample, sequenced in a study of T cells in localized non-small cell lung cancer. Sequencing was performed with immunoSEQ multiplex PCR; in TCRdb, only in-frame clones are kept and a portion is missing. This sample has approximately 150,000 clones, with more than 80% found just once. The source material was peripheral blood, sampled before any cancer treatment. These receptors originate from a female donor older than 55 with stage I lung adenocarcinoma. Each CDR3 is given with its conserved first and last residue. The order of the fields is J gene, V gene, CDR3 protein.

J: TRBJ1-2
V: TRBV19
CDR3: CASSTRGITRYGYTF

J: TRBJ2-1
V: TRBV27
CDR3: CASSLPPSLPYNEQFF

J: TRBJ1-1
V: TRBV28
CDR3: CASSRRQNAFF

J: TRBJ2-3
V: TRBV6-6
CDR3: CASSPSTYTDTQYF

J: TRBJ2-5
V: TRBV2
CDR3: CASRVDRGLAETQYF

J: TRBJ2-7
V: TRBV18
CDR3: CASWGQLDSYEQYF

J: TRBJ1-1
V: TRBV5-4
CDR3: CASSGYQGAGDTEAFF

J: TRBJ2-7
V: TRBV29-1
CDR3: CSVGTGASVEQYF

J: TRBJ2-1
V: TRBV7-3
CDR3: CASASGGYNEQFF

J: TRBJ2-7
V: TRBV9
CDR3: CASSVVRDAYEQYF

J: TRBJ2-3
V: TRBV5-1
CDR3: CASSLGAGADTQYF

J: TRBJ2-1
V: TRBV6-4
CDR3: CASSDSGMQEQFF

J: TRBJ2-3
V: TRBV12-5
CDR3: CASGYTLAGFPDTQYF

J: TRBJ2-5
V: TRBV6-6
CDR3: CASSRPGGAETQYF

J: TRBJ1-1
V: TRBV6-4
CDR3: CASSMTVNTEAFF

J: TRBJ2-1
V: TRBV29-1
CDR3: CSVEGSVNTRAHNEQFF

J: TRBJ2-7
V: TRBV18
CDR3: CASSPTPYEQYF

J: TRBJ1-2
V: TRBV7-8
CDR3: CASTLSGLRIGYTF